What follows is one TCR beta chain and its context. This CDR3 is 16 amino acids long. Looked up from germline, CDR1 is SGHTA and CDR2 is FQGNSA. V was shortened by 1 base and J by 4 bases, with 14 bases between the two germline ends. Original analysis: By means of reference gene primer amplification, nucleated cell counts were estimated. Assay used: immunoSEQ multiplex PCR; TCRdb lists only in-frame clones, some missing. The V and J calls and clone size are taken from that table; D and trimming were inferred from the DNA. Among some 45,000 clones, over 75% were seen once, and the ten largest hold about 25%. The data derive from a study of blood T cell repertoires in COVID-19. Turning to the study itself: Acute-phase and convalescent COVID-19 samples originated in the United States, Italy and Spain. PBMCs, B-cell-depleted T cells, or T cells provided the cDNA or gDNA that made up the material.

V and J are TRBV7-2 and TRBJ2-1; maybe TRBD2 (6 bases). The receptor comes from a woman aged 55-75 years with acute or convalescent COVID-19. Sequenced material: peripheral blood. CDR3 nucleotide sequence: TGTGCCAGCAGCTTAGATGGTAGCGGACGGTACAATGAGCAGTTCTTC. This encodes CASSLDGSGRYNEQFF. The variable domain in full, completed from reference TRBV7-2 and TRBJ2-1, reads GAGVSQSPSNKVTEKGKDVELRCDPISGHTALYWYRQSLGQGLEFLIYFQGNSAPDKSGLPSDRFSAERTGGSVSTLTIQRTQQEDSAVYLCASSLDGSGRYNEQFFGPGTRLTVL.